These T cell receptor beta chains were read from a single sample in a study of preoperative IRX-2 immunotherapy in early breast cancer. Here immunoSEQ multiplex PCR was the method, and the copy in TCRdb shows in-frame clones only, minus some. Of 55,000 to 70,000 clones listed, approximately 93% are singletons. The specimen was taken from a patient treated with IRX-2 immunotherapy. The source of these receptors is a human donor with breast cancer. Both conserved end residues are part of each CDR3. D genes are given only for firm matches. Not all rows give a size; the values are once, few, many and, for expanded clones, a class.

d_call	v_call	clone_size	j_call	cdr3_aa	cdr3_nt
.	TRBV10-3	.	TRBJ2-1	CAISELSIGNEQFF	TGTGCCATCAGCGAGCTTTCTATTGGCAATGAGCAGTTCTTC
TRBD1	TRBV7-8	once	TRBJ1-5	CASSLSQGASQPQHF	TGTGCCAGCAGCTTAAGCCAGGGGGCTTCTCAGCCCCAGCATTTT
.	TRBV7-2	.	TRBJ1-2	CASSSNGPTDYGYTF	TGTGCCAGCAGCTCAAACGGACCTACTGATTATGGCTACACCTTC
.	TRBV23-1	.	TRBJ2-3	CASTDTQYF	TGCGCCAGCACAGATACGCAGTATTTT
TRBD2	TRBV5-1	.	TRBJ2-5	CASSFLTGTSGGETQYF	TGCGCCAGCAGCTTCCTGACCGGGACTAGCGGGGGCGAGACCCAGTACTTC
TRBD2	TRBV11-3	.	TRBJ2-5	CASSPSGRETQYF	TGTGCCAGCAGCCCCAGCGGGAGGGAGACCCAGTACTTC
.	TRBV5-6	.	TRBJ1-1	CASSRTENTEAFF	TGTGCCAGCAGCAGGACAGAGAACACTGAAGCTTTCTTT
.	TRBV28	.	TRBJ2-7	CASTGNGEQYF	TGTGCCAGCACGGGGAACGGCGAGCAGTACTTC
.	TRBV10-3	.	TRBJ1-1	CAISEFGTEAFF	TGTGCCATCAGTGAGTTTGGGACTGAAGCTTTCTTT
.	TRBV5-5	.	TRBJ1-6	CASSLARDSPLHF	TGTGCCAGCAGCTTGGCCCGGGATTCACCCCTCCACTTT
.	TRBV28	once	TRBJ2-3	CASSSTDTQYF	TGTGCCAGCAGTTCGACAGATACGCAGTATTTT
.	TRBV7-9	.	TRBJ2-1	CASSLGRDQDEQFF	TGTGCCAGCAGCTTGGGGCGGGATCAGGACGAGCAGTTCTTC
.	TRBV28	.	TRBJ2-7	CASRPGHHYEQYF	TGTGCCAGCAGACCGGGACACCATTACGAGCAGTACTTC
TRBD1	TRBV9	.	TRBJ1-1	CASSAGGTEAFF	TGTGCCAGCAGCGCAGGGGGCACTGAAGCTTTCTTT
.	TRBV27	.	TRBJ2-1	CASSLLSGSGEQFF	TGTGCCAGCAGTTTATTGTCAGGGTCGGGTGAGCAGTTCTTC
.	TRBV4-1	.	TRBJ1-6	CASSLGQPYNSPLHF	TGCGCCAGCAGCCTAGGACAGCCCTATAATTCACCCCTCCACTTT
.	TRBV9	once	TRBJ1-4	CASSAFSNPTNEKLFF	TGTGCCAGCAGCGCGTTTTCGAACCCAACTAATGAAAAACTGTTTTTT
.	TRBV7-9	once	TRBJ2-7	CASSTPSHKRARSVQYF	TGTGCCAGCAGCACCCCTTCCCATAAGAGAGCCCGCAGCGTGCAGTACTTC
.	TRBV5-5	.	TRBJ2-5	CASSLSEGGIIGETQYF	TGTGCCAGCAGCTTGTCGGAAGGGGGTATTATAGGAGAGACCCAGTACTTC
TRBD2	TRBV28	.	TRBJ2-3	CASSLWPSGVSTDTQYF	TGTGCCAGCAGTTTATGGCCTAGCGGTGTTAGCACAGATACGCAGTATTTT
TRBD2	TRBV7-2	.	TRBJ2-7	CASSQQREGLREQYF	TGTGCCAGCAGCCAGCAGCGGGAGGGCCTTCGAGAGCAGTACTTC
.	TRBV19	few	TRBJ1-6	CASGGSYNSPLHF	TGTGCCAGTGGGGGTTCCTATAATTCACCCCTCCACTTT
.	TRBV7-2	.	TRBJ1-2	CASSPPGVLYGYTF	TGTGCCAGCAGCCCGCCTGGGGTTCTCTATGGCTACACCTTC
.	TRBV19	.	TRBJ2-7	CASSIRQGTTYEQYF	TGTGCCAGTAGTATTCGGCAGGGGACTACCTACGAGCAGTACTTC
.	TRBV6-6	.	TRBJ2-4	CASSYRTVQYF	TGTGCCAGCAGTTACCGGACAGTACAGTACTTC
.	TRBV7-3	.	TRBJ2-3	CASSSPGGVATDTQYF	TGTGCCAGCAGCTCCCCAGGGGGGGTCGCCACAGATACGCAGTATTTT
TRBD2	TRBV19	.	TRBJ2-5	CASSRGGSRETQYF	TGTGCCAGTAGTAGAGGCGGGAGCAGGGAGACCCAGTACTTC
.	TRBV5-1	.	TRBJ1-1	CASSFRAGNTEAFF	TGCGCCAGCAGCTTCCGGGCGGGGAACACTGAAGCTTTCTTT
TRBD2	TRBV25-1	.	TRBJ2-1	CAVQPGGEQFF	TGTGCCGTCCAACCGGGGGGTGAGCAGTTCTTC
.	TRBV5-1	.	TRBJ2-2	CASSLTGANTGELFF	TGCGCCAGCAGCCTGACGGGCGCGAACACCGGGGAGCTGTTTTTT
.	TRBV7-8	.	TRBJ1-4	CASSFRQFNEKLFF	TGTGCCAGCAGCTTTAGACAGTTTAATGAAAAACTGTTTTTT
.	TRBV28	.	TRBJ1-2	CASRGGTDYGYTF	TGTGCCAGCAGGGGCGGGACGGACTATGGCTACACCTTC
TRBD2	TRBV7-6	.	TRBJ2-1	CASSSPRAPLAAYNEQFF	TGTGCCAGCAGCTCTCCCCGGGCCCCACTAGCGGCCTACAATGAGCAGTTCTTC
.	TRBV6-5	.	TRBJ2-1	CASSYSYEEGFDEQFF	TGTGCCAGCAGTTACTCATATGAGGAGGGCTTCGATGAGCAGTTCTTC